A selection of T cell receptor beta chains follows, all from one sample in a study of shared clonotypes between healthy human individuals. Produced via immunoSEQ multiplex PCR; TCRdb's table is partial and in-frame only. Of some 1,400,000 clones detected, roughly 96% appear once; the ten largest clones hold about 1.2%. The sample comprised naive CD4+ T cells sorted from blood. The source is a man between 25 and 39 years old in good health. Each CDR3 is given with its conserved first and last residue. A D gene is named only where the DNA matches it firmly. Some rows have no size entry. The others give once, few or many, or a class for an expanded clone.

>TRBV12-2|TRBJ1-2|NA|NA
TGTGCAAGTCACCAAGACAGGGGCTATGGCTACACCTTC
CASHQDRGYGYTF
>TRBV9|TRBJ2-3|NA|TRBD2
TGTGCCAGCAGCGTAGAAGGGACTAGGTATTCAGATACGCAGTATTTT
CASSVEGTRYSDTQYF
>TRBV10-3|TRBJ1-5|NA|TRBD1
TGTGCCATCAGCGGGGACAGGGGGAATCAGCCCCAGCATTTT
CAISGDRGNQPQHF
>TRBV25-1|TRBJ1-4|NA|TRBD1
TGTGCCAGCACCCAAACCTCAGGGGGCGGTGAAAAACTGTTTTTT
CASTQTSGGGEKLFF
>TRBV19|TRBJ1-1|NA|NA
TGTGCCAGTAGTATGGCCGGGACGGGGAACACTGAAGCTTTCTTT
CASSMAGTGNTEAFF
>TRBV6-5|TRBJ2-3|NA|TRBD2
TGTGCCAGCAGTTACTCCAGCGGGAGGTTCTCAGATACGCAGTATTTT
CASSYSSGRFSDTQYF
>TRBV5-1|TRBJ2-5|NA|NA
TGCGCCAGCAGCTTCGGGGCAGAGACCCAGTACTTC
CASSFGAETQYF
>TRBV15|TRBJ1-1|NA|NA
TGTGCCACCAGCAGATTTATAAGTTTTGGGGCGTATGAAGCTTTCTTT
CATSRFISFGAYEAFF
>TRBV6-1|TRBJ2-7|NA|TRBD1
TGTGCCAGCATGGACAGGGGATTACGCTACGAGCAGTACTTC
CASMDRGLRYEQYF
>TRBV7-2|TRBJ1-4|NA|NA
TGTGCCAGCAGCTCGGGGCTGGATGAAAAACTGTTTTTT
CASSSGLDEKLFF
>TRBV19|TRBJ1-5|NA|NA
TGTGCCAGTAGTATAGATAGGGATCAGCCCCAGCATTTT
CASSIDRDQPQHF
>TRBV5-4|TRBJ1-5|NA|NA
TGTGCCAGCAGCTTTTCTAACAGCCCTCTTAGCAATCAGCCCCAGCATTTT
CASSFSNSPLSNQPQHF
>TRBV5-4|TRBJ2-7|NA|TRBD1
TGTGCCAGCAGCCGCCGGGACAGGGGGTCCTACGAGCAGTACTTC
CASSRRDRGSYEQYF
>TRBV4-2|TRBJ2-1|NA|TRBD2
TGTGCCAGCAGCCCAGGACTAGCGGGAGCTGGGAGGGACAATGAGCAGTTCTTC
CASSPGLAGAGRDNEQFF
>TRBV7-8|TRBJ2-5|NA|TRBD2
TGTGCCAGCAGCTCAATTCGCCCGCCACTAGCGGGAGTACGAGAGACCCAGTACTTC
CASSSIRPPLAGVRETQYF
>TRBV6-5|TRBJ2-6|NA|NA
TGTGCCAGCAGGCACGGGACAAAAGGGGCCAACGTCCTGACTTTC
CASRHGTKGANVLTF
>TRBV19|TRBJ2-3|NA|NA
TGTGCCAGTACCGTTGGTGTTAGCACAGATACGCAGTATTTT
CASTVGVSTDTQYF
>TRBV19|TRBJ1-2|NA|NA
TGTGCCAGTTCGAAAGATCCAACGTCTCGGGGCTACACCTTC
CASSKDPTSRGYTF
>TRBV5-1|TRBJ2-7|NA|TRBD2
TGCGCCAGCAGCCCCTCTAGCGGGAGGAACGAGCAGTACTTC
CASSPSSGRNEQYF
>TRBV7-8|TRBJ2-1|once|TRBD2
TGTGCCAGCAGCCGGCGCCGGCTAGCGGACTACAATGAGCAGTTCTTC
CASSRRRLADYNEQFF
>TRBV6-5|TRBJ1-5|NA|TRBD1
TGTGCCAGCAGCCGAGACAGGGGTTCCAATCAGCCCCAGCATTTT
CASSRDRGSNQPQHF
>TRBV18|TRBJ2-5|NA|TRBD1
TGTGCCAGCTCACCAATCCCGGGACAGGGGTTTTCAGAGACCCAGTACTTC
CASSPIPGQGFSETQYF
>TRBV4-1|TRBJ2-1|NA|TRBD2
TGCGCCAGCAGCCAAGATTTCCTAGCGGGTGAGCAGTTCTTC
CASSQDFLAGEQFF
>TRBV15|TRBJ2-6|NA|NA
TGTGCCACCAGCAGAGATTATAGGACAGCTGGGGCCAACGTCCTGACTTTC
CATSRDYRTAGANVLTF
>TRBV6-5|TRBJ2-1|NA|TRBD1
TGTGCCAGCAGTATTCAGGGGGCCACATACAATGAGCAGTTCTTC
CASSIQGATYNEQFF
>TRBV5-6|TRBJ2-7|NA|NA
TGTGCCAGCAGCAGTGGTGGGGGGCCCAACGAGCAGTACTTC
CASSSGGGPNEQYF
>TRBV6-4|TRBJ2-1|once|TRBD2
TGTGCCAGCAGACAAAGCGGGAACAATGAGCAGTTCTTC
CASRQSGNNEQFF
>TRBV9|TRBJ2-5|NA|NA
TGTGCCAGCAGCGCTTACGAAGAGACCCAGTACTTC
CASSAYEETQYF
>TRBV27|TRBJ1-5|NA|NA
TGTGCCAGCAGGCCTAGGGGGTTAACATCTCAGCCCCAGCATTTT
CASRPRGLTSQPQHF
>TRBV4-2|TRBJ1-4|NA|NA
TGTGCCAGCAGCCAAGATCTTAGGGTGGGAGAAAAACTGTTTTTT
CASSQDLRVGEKLFF
>TRBV27|TRBJ2-5|NA|NA
TGTGCCAGCAGTTTCGCCCGGGACTCCTCCGACCAGTACTTC
CASSFARDSSDQYF
>TRBV5-5|TRBJ2-2|NA|TRBD2
TGTGCCAGCAGCTTGGCCTTACTAGCGAGAGGGCCCGGGGAGCTGTTTTTT
CASSLALLARGPGELFF
>TRBV9|TRBJ2-7|NA|TRBD2
TGTGCCAGCAGCGTAGGACTAGCCCTGGAGCAGTACTTC
CASSVGLALEQYF
>TRBV5-4|TRBJ2-5|NA|NA
TGTGCCAGCAGCTTGTCGGGGACTGAAGAGACCCAGTACTTC
CASSLSGTEETQYF
>TRBV19|TRBJ2-1|NA|TRBD2
TGTGCCAGTAGTATAGGGACTAGTGGTGAGCAGTTCTTC
CASSIGTSGEQFF
>TRBV7-8|TRBJ2-2|NA|NA
TGTGCCAGCAGCTTAGTCGAGGGGACCGGGGAGCTGTTTTTT
CASSLVEGTGELFF
>TRBV5-8|TRBJ2-3|once|NA
TGTGCCAGCAGCTTGTTTGTGGGTTCTAGCACAGATACGCAGTATTTT
CASSLFVGSSTDTQYF
>TRBV6-6|TRBJ2-1|NA|NA
TGTGCCAGCAGTTACCGGGGGCTCTACAATGAGCAGTTCTTC
CASSYRGLYNEQFF
>TRBV5-8|TRBJ1-2|NA|TRBD1
TGTGCCAGCACTTTCTTCCCGGGGACAGCAGTTCTCTATGGCTACACCTTC
CASTFFPGTAVLYGYTF
>TRBV28|TRBJ1-1|NA|NA
TGTGCCAGCAGTCTTAATAGGAGGGTGAATACTGAAGCTTTCTTT
CASSLNRRVNTEAFF
>TRBV18|TRBJ2-7|NA|TRBD2
TGTGCCAGCTCACCACGGTCTAGCGGGAGCTACGAGCAGTACTTC
CASSPRSSGSYEQYF
>TRBV30|TRBJ2-5|NA|TRBD2
TGTGCCTGGAGTGTACTAGCGGGAGCACGAGAGACCCAGTACTTC
CAWSVLAGARETQYF
>TRBV18|TRBJ2-2|NA|NA
TGTGCCAGCTCACCTGGATCGAACACCGGGGAGCTGTTTTTT
CASSPGSNTGELFF